This paragraph covers one T cell receptor (beta chain) sequence. This specimen comes from a study of blood T cell repertoires in COVID-19. Study overall: The analysed material was cDNA or gDNA that came from T cells, B-cell-depleted T cells, or PBMCs.

CDR3 length: 13 residues. The trim removed 5 bases at V and 2 bases at J, leaving 3 bases unmatched. CDR1 is SEHNR and CDR2 is FQNEAQ in the germline V gene (reference sequence). Assay used: immunoSEQ multiplex PCR; TCRdb lists only in-frame clones, some missing. The sample includes hundreds of thousands of clones, about 89% of them seen just once. The source material was peripheral blood. This TCR was sampled from a woman aged 25 to 39 with acute or convalescent COVID-19. The chain has TRBV7-9 and TRBJ2-7; 7 bases are a match to TRBD1. The CDR3: CASSRDRPYEQYF. The CDR3 DNA sequence: TGTGCCAGCAGCCGGGACAGACCCTACGAGCAGTACTTC.